The next 5 T cell receptor beta chains were all read from a single sample in a study of T cell responses to AZD1222 COVID-19 vaccine. Some clones are missing from TCRdb's copy, which holds only in-frame ones; the method was immunoSEQ multiplex PCR. The table records some 110,000 clones, approximately 83% of them present only once. This specimen consisted of peripheral blood, obtained on day 0 of MenACWY control vaccination. The receptors stem from an adult in good health.

Only one count was recorded for this clone. The chain uses TRBV5-8 and TRBJ2-5; D unclear. CDR1 and CDR2 (germline): SGHTS, YDEGEE. Trimming removed 0 bases at V and 6 bases at J, with 9 bases between. The CDR3 sequence is 13 residues long. CDR3 sequence reads: CASSLASQQTQYF. The CDR3 DNA reads as TGTGCCAGCAGCTTGGCCAGCCAGCAGACCCAGTACTTC.

This chain joins TRBV20-1 and TRBJ1-2; TRBD1 aligns across 7 bases. After removal of 4 bases from V and 10 bases from J, the junction contained 3 bases not matched to a gene. Germline values: CDR1 DFQATT, CDR2 SNEGSKA (reference sequence). CDR3 length: 10 amino acids. CDR3: CSAMTGYYTF. The CDR3 nucleotides are TGCAGTGCTATGACAGGGTACTACACCTTC.

Here the CDR3 DNA reads TGTGCCAGCTCACCAATGGCCAATACTCTGGGTAGCTACACCTTC. This codes for CASSPMANTLGSYTF. The rearrangement links TRBV18 to TRBJ1-2; D is unresolved. CDR3 length: 15 residues. The germline gives CDR1 KGHSH, CDR2 LQKENI. V was shortened by 2 bases and J by 9 bases, with 19 bases between the two germline ends.

This clone was observed a handful of times. The chain carries TRBV24-1 and TRBJ2-5, with 10 bases fitting TRBD1. Germline CDR1 and CDR2: KGHDR and SFDVKD. The CDR3 loop spans 15 amino acids. The V and J ends lost 9 bases and 2 bases, in that order; junction bases with no gene match: 8. As DNA, the CDR3 is TGTGCCACCGCGGCGAGGGGACAGGGGCAAGAGACCCAGTACTTC. Residues: CATAARGQGQETQYF.

The rearrangement links TRBV6-5 to TRBJ2-2; 7 bases align to TRBD2. CDR3 size: 13 residues. The V and J ends lost 8 bases and 1 base, in that order; junction bases with no gene match: 1. Germline V CDR1 and CDR2: MNHEY, SVGAGI. The DNA of the CDR3 is TGTGCCAGCCCGGGGGGGAACACCGGGGAGCTGTTTTTT. This encodes CASPGGNTGELFF.